A single sample is the source of the 18 T cell receptor beta chains below, sequenced in a study of blood T cell repertoires in COVID-19. Sequencing was performed with immunoSEQ multiplex PCR; in TCRdb, only in-frame clones are kept and a portion is missing. The data contain 120,000 or so clones, 88% of them singletons. Sequenced material: peripheral blood. These receptors all stem from a human donor in a cohort sampled during active COVID-19.

This clone was found once. The genes are TRBV6-4 and TRBJ2-3, with 8 bases fitting TRBD2. Germline-derived CDR1 and CDR2 are MRHNA and SNTAGT. J was trimmed by 9 bases and V by 6 bases; bases with no gene match: 23. The CDR3 contains 18 residues. In DNA, the CDR3 is TGTGCCAGCAGCCCCGCCGGAGGGAGCGGGGGCGCACAGATAACGCAGTATTTT. Protein: CASSPAGGSGGAQITQYF.

V and J are TRBV6-1 and TRBJ2-7; 9 bases are a match to TRBD2. Unmatched junction bases numbered 9, after V lost 0 bases and J lost 3 bases. Germline values: CDR1 MNHNS, CDR2 SASEGT. The CDR3 has 17 residues. The CDR3 loop is CASSEASGGLHLYEQYF. The CDR3 region has the DNA TGTGCCAGCAGTGAAGCTAGCGGGGGTCTCCACCTCTACGAGCAGTACTTC.

This chain links TRBV5-4 with TRBJ1-2, with 8 positions matching TRBD1. Germline CDR1 SGHNT, CDR2 YYREEE (reference sequence). CDR3 length: 16 amino acids. J lost 1 base, V lost 4 bases, and 9 bases had no gene match. The CDR3 loop is CASSTATDRVNYGYTF. CDR3 nucleotide sequence: TGTGCCAGCAGCACTGCCACGGACAGGGTTAACTATGGCTACACCTTC.

The chain is built from TRBV28 and TRBJ2-1; D is uncertain. Germline V gene sequence: CDR1 MDHEN, CDR2 SYDVKM. CDR3 length equals 12 residues. Trimming cost V 3 bases and J 5 bases, with 5 bases left between them. CDR3 in DNA: TGTGCCAGCAGTTTGGGCCACAATGAGCAGTTCTTC. Encoded protein: CASSLGHNEQFF.

The V gene is TRBV30, the J gene TRBJ2-1, with D uncertain. The CDR3 covers 13 residues. Germline CDR1 is GTSNPN and CDR2 is SVGIG (reference sequence). Trimming shortened V by 3 bases and J by 0 bases, and 6 bases separated the two germline ends. The CDR3 DNA is TGTGCCTGGAGGGCAGACTCCTACAATGAGCAGTTCTTC. Its translation: CAWRADSYNEQFF.

V usage is TRBV29-1 and J usage is TRBJ2-3; 7 positions agree with TRBD1. V dropped 5 bases and J dropped 6; count of bases not matched to a gene: 5. Germline CDR1 reads SQVTM; CDR2 reads ANQGSEA. This CDR3 is built from 12 residues. The CDR3: CSVLGQTDTQYF. DNA for the CDR3: TGCAGCGTTCTGGGACAGACGGATACGCAGTATTTT.

The CDR3 DNA follows: TGTGCCATCAAAGGGACTAGCGGGAGGGCCGGGGATGAGCAGTACTTC. It is translated as CAIKGTSGRAGDEQYF. The V gene is TRBV10-3, the J gene TRBJ2-7, with 16 bases lining up with TRBD2. J was trimmed by 7 bases and V by 7 bases; bases with no gene match: 10. CDR3 length: 16 residues. Germline lookup yields CDR1 ENHRY and CDR2 SYGVKD.

This sequence joins TRBV29-1 and TRBJ2-4; weak D call: TRBD1 (5 bases). CDR3 size: 15 residues. The V end lost 4 bases, the J end lost 0 bases, and 13 bases lay between the germline ends. Germline CDR1 is SQVTM and CDR2 is ANQGSEA. In nucleotides, the CDR3 is TGCAGCGTTGCGTGGAAGGGGCTAGCCAAAAACATTCAGTACTTC. The encoded protein is CSVAWKGLAKNIQYF. The complete variable domain, with remaining parts taken from reference TRBV29-1 and TRBJ2-4, reads SAVISQKPSRDICQRGTSLTIQCQVDSQVTMMFWYRQQPGQSLTLIATANQGSEATYESGFVIDKFPISRPNLTFSTLTVSNMSPEDSSIYLCSVAWKGLAKNIQYFGAGTRLSVL.

The chain combines TRBV11-2 with TRBJ1-2; 8 bases map to TRBD1. Germline trimming cut 5 bases from V and 2 bases from J; bases unmatched to any gene: 1. The CDR3 contains 13 residues. CDR1 is SGHAT and CDR2 is FQNNGV in the germline V gene. Here the CDR3 DNA reads TGTGCCAGCAGCGGGGACAGGAACTATGGCTACACCTTC. Translated: CASSGDRNYGYTF.

This chain links TRBV7-9 with TRBJ2-7, with 9 bases fitting TRBD2. The CDR3 totals 14 residues. Germline V gene sequence: CDR1 SEHNR, CDR2 FQNEAQ (reference sequence). The J segment lost 5 bases and the V segment lost 8 bases, leaving 10 bases of the junction unmatched. This CDR3 is CASGKREVLHEQYF. The CDR3 DNA reads TGTGCCAGCGGCAAGCGGGAGGTTCTCCACGAGCAGTACTTC.

V gene TRBV5-6 combines with J gene TRBJ2-2; 11 nucleotides match TRBD2. The CDR3 has 17 amino acids. V lost 2 bases to trimming and J lost 8 bases; unmatched junction nucleotides: 11. CDR1 is SGHDT, CDR2 YYEEEE, per germline. The DNA for the CDR3 is TGTGCCAGCAGCTTAGTAGGGCTAGCGGGAGGATCGGGGGAGCTGTTTTTT. Translated: CASSLVGLAGGSGELFF.

The rearrangement links TRBV6-6 to TRBJ1-1; 10 nucleotides match TRBD1. The CDR3 length is 13 residues. The J segment lost 11 bases and the V segment lost 6 bases, leaving 9 bases of the junction unmatched. Germline V gene data show CDR1 as MNHNY and CDR2 as SVGAGI (reference sequence). The CDR3, as DNA: TGTGCCAGCAGCCCTACCGGGACAGGGGACGCTTTCTTT. Translation gives CASSPTGTGDAFF.

The chain links TRBV25-1 to TRBJ1-2; possibly TRBD1 for D (5 bases). Germline-derived CDR1 and CDR2 are MGHDK and SYGVNS. This CDR3 is built from 14 residues. V lost 4 bases, J lost 1 base, and 10 bases lay in between. The CDR3 DNA reads TGTGCCAGCAGTGGGAGGGGAGGTAACTATGGCTACACCTTC. Translated: CASSGRGGNYGYTF.

The chain joins TRBV15 to TRBJ1-2; D call uncertain. The CDR3 consists of 14 residues. V was clipped by 5 bases and J by 4 bases, with 14 bases between them. Germline-derived CDR1 and CDR2 are LNHNV and YYDKDF (reference sequence). CDR3 loop: CATSYSQEGYGYTF. The CDR3 bases are TGTGCCACCAGCTACAGTCAGGAGGGCTATGGCTACACCTTC.

This clone was seen a few times. This chain uses TRBV28 with TRBJ2-5; tentative D call: TRBD2 (7 bases). The germline V and J ends were trimmed by 3 bases and 2 bases, with 13 bases remaining between them. The CDR3 sequence is 15 residues long. The germline V gene encodes CDR1 MDHEN and CDR2 SYDVKM. The CDR3 DNA sequence: TGTGCCAGCAGTTTTCGGGGGGCGGAACAAGAGACCCAGTACTTC. Translation gives CASSFRGAEQETQYF. The variable domain in full, completed from reference TRBV28 and TRBJ2-5, reads DVKVTQSSRYLVKRTGEKVFLECVQDMDHENMFWYRQDPGLGLRLIYFSYDVKMKEKGDIPEGYSVSREKKERFSLILESASTNQTSMYLCASSFRGAEQETQYFGPGTRLLVL.

In DNA form, the CDR3 reads TGTGCCAGCACCCCAACCGGCGGCGGCTACACCTTC. This gives the protein CASTPTGGGYTF. This rearrangement joins TRBV6-6 to TRBJ1-2; D is unresolved. The V gene lost 7 bases and the J gene lost 8 bases, with 14 bases spanning the gap. Germline-derived CDR1 and CDR2 are MNHNY and SVGAGI (reference sequence). CDR3 length equals 12 residues.

The V and J genes are TRBV30 and TRBJ1-2, with TRBD1 matching 7 bases. V lost 0 bases and J lost 3; bases outside the gene matches: 4. Germline assignment: CDR1 GTSNPN and CDR2 SVGIG (reference sequence). The CDR3 loop spans 14 amino acids. DNA for the CDR3: TGTGCCTGGAGTGTACAGGGGACGCACTATGGCTACACCTTC. As protein: CAWSVQGTHYGYTF. Drawing the rest from reference TRBV30 and TRBJ1-2, the complete variable domain is SQTIHQWPATLVQPVGSPLSLECTVEGTSNPNLYWYRQAAGRGLQLLFYSVGIGQISSEVPQNLSASRPQDRQFILSSKKLLLSDSGFYLCAWSVQGTHYGYTFGSGTRLTVV.

The V and J genes are TRBV12-3 or TRBV12-4 and TRBJ2-5; D is ambiguous. The CDR3 loop spans 11 amino acids. Trimming removed 3 bases at V and 5 bases at J, with 4 bases between. The CDR3 DNA follows: TGTGCCAGCAGTTTTCTGGAGACCCAGTACTTC. Amino acids: CASSFLETQYF.